This is a list of T cell receptor beta chains from one sample in a study of graft-versus-host responses after intestinal transplantation. Their recognized antigens are unknown. Sequencing was performed with immunoSEQ multiplex PCR; in TCRdb, only in-frame clones are kept and a portion is missing. The table has just over 95,000 clones, about 94% seen once; the top ten hold around 0.17%. The specimen was unstimulated CD4+ T cells sorted from spleen or lymph node cells, collected before intestinal transplant. The receptors derive from a human donor who received an intestinal transplant. Each CDR3 is given with its conserved first and last residue. The D gene is left open where the match is weak. Size is omitted from some rows. Given values are once, few, many or a class for expanded clones.

V gene	D gene	J gene	clone size	CDR3 DNA	CDR3 protein
TRBV28	.	TRBJ1-1	.	TGTGCCAGCAGCCAATGGGAGAATACTGAAGCTTTCTTT	CASSQWENTEAFF
TRBV6-4	TRBD2	TRBJ2-7	.	TGTGCCAGCAGCGGCGAGCGGGAGATTTTCTACGAGCAGTACTTC	CASSGEREIFYEQYF
TRBV5-4	.	TRBJ2-1	.	TGTGCCAGCAGAAGGGACATCTACAATGAGCAGTTCTTC	CASRRDIYNEQFF
TRBV5-1	.	TRBJ1-1	once	TGCGCCAGCAGCGGAACAGGCGTGGGCACTGAAGCTTTCTTT	CASSGTGVGTEAFF
TRBV6-1	.	TRBJ1-5	.	TGTGCCAGCGACATTGACAGGAACAATCAGCCCCAGCATTTT	CASDIDRNNQPQHF
TRBV5-1	TRBD2	TRBJ2-1	.	TGCGCCAGCAGCTTGACTAGCGGGGGTAACAATGAGCAGTTCTTC	CASSLTSGGNNEQFF
TRBV7-2	.	TRBJ2-7	.	TGTGCCAGCAGCTTAGCCACTGACACCCTATACGAGCAGTACTTC	CASSLATDTLYEQYF
TRBV6-1	TRBD1	TRBJ1-4	.	TGTGCCAGCAGGGACAGGGTTCAACGGGAAAAACTGTTTTTT	CASRDRVQREKLFF
TRBV2	.	TRBJ1-2	.	TGTGCCAGCAGTGACCGCGGGAACTATGGCTACACCTTC	CASSDRGNYGYTF
TRBV28	.	TRBJ1-1	.	TGTGCCAGCAGGCGCGACAGCCTGAACACTGAAGCTTTCTTT	CASRRDSLNTEAFF
TRBV7-2	.	TRBJ1-6	.	TGTGCCAGCAGCTTAGTCGCGTGGAATTCACCCCTCCACTTT	CASSLVAWNSPLHF
TRBV10-3	TRBD1	TRBJ1-1	once	TGTGCCATCAAGAACAGGGGTAACACTGAAGCTTTCTTT	CAIKNRGNTEAFF
TRBV5-1	.	TRBJ2-7	.	TGCGCCAGCAGCGTGTCAGGTCTTCGTTCCTACGAGCAGTACTTC	CASSVSGLRSYEQYF
TRBV5-1	.	TRBJ1-5	.	TGCGCCAGCAGCCAACAGGGACCGCCCCAGCCCCAGCATTTT	CASSQQGPPQPQHF